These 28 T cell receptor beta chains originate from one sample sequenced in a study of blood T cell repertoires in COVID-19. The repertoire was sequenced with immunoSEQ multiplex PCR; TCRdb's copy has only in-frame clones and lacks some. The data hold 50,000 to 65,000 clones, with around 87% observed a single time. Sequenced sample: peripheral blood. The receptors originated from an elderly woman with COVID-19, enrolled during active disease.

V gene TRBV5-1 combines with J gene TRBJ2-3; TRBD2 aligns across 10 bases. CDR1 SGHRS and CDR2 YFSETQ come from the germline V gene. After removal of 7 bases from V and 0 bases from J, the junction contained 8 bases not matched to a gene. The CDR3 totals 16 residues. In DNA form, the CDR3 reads TGCGCCAGCCGACCCGGACTAGCGGCAAGCACAGATACGCAGTATTTT. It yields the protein CASRPGLAASTDTQYF.

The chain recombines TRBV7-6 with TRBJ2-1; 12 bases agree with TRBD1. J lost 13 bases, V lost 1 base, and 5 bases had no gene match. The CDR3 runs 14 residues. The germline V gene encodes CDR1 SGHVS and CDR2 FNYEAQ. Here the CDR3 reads CASSLGGQGAPQFF. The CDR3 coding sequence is TGTGCCAGCAGCTTAGGGGGACAGGGGGCTCCCCAGTTCTTC. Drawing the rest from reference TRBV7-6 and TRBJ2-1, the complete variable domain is GAGVSQSPRYKVTKRGQDVALRCDPISGHVSLYWYRQALGQGPEFLTYFNYEAQQDKSGLPNDRFSAERPEGSISTLTIQRTEQRDSAMYRCASSLGGQGAPQFFGPGTRLTVL.

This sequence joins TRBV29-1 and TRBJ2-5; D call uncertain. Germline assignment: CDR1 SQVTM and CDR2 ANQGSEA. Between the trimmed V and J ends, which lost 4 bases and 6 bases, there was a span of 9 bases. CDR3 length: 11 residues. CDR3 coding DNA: TGCAGCGTTGCTCGTGAGCAGACCCAGTACTTC. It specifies CSVAREQTQYF. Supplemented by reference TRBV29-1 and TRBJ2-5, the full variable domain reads SAVISQKPSRDICQRGTSLTIQCQVDSQVTMMFWYRQQPGQSLTLIATANQGSEATYESGFVIDKFPISRPNLTFSTLTVSNMSPEDSSIYLCSVAREQTQYFGPGTRLLVL.

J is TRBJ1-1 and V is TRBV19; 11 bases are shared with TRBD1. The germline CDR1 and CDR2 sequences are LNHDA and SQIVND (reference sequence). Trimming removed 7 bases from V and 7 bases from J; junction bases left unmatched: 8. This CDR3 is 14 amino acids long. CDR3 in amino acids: CASIRTGGAGEAFF. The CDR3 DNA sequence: TGTGCCAGTATCCGGACAGGGGGCGCCGGTGAAGCTTTCTTT.

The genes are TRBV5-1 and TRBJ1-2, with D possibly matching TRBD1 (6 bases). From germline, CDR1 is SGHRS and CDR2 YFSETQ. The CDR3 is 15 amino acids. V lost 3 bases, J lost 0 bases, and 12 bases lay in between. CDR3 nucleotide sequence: TGCGCCAGCAGCTCAGGACAGCGTTCTAACTATGGCTACACCTTC. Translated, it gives CASSSGQRSNYGYTF.

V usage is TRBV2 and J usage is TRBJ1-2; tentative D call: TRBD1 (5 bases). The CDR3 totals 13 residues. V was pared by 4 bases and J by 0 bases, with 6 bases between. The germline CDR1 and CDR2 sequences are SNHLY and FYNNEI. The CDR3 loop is CASSGQPNYGYTF. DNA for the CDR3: TGTGCCAGCAGTGGACAGCCTAACTATGGCTACACCTTC. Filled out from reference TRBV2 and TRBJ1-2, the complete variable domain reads EPEVTQTPSHQVTQMGQEVILRCVPISNHLYFYWYRQILGQKVEFLVSFYNNEISEKSEIFDDQFSVERPDGSNFTLKIRSTKLEDSAMYFCASSGQPNYGYTFGSGTRLTVV.

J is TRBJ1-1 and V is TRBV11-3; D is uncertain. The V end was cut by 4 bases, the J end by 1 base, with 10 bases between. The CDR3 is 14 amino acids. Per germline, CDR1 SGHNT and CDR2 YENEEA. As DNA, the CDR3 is TGTGCCAGCAGCTCTGGCGGAAAGAACACTGAAGCTTTCTTT. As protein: CASSSGGKNTEAFF. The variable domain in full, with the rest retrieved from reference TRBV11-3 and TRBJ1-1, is EAGVVQSPRYKIIEKKQPVAFWCNPISGHNTLYWYLQNLGQGPELLIRYENEEAVDDSQLPKDRFSAERLKGVDSTLKIQPAELGDSAVYLCASSSGGKNTEAFFGQGTRLTVV.

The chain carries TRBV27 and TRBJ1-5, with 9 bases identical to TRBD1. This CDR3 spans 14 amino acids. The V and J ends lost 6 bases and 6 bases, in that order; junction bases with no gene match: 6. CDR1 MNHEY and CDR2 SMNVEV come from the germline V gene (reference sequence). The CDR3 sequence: CASRLTGGSQPQHF. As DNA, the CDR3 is TGTGCCAGCAGGTTAACAGGGGGCAGTCAGCCCCAGCATTTT.

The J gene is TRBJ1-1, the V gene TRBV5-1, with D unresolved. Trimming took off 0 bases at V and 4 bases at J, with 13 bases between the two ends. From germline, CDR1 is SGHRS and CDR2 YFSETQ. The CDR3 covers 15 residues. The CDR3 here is CASSLEVIRGTEAFF. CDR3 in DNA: TGCGCCAGCAGCTTGGAGGTCATCAGAGGCACTGAAGCTTTCTTT.

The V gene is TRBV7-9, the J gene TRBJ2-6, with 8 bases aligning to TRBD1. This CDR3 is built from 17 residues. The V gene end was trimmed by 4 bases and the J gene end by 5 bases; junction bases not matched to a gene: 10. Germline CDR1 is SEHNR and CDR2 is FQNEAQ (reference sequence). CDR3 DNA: TGTGCCAGCAGCTCAATGACAGGGGCGCCAAGGGCCAACGTCCTGACTTTC. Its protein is CASSSMTGAPRANVLTF.

DNA of the CDR3: TGTGCCAGCAGCTTGGGGACAGGTCCATCCTACGAGCAGTACTTC. Its translation is CASSLGTGPSYEQYF. V usage is TRBV5-5 and J usage is TRBJ2-7; 7 nucleotides match TRBD1. Trimming took 0 bases from V and 1 from J; bases not matched to a gene: 4. The CDR3 covers 15 residues. CDR1 and CDR2 from the germline V gene are SGHKS and YYEKEE (reference sequence).

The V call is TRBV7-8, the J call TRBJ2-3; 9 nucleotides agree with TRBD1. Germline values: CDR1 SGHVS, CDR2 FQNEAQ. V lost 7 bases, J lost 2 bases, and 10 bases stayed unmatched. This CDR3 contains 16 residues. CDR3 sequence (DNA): TGTGCCAGCACCAACCGGGGGACAGGGAACACAGATACGCAGTATTTT. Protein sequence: CASTNRGTGNTDTQYF.

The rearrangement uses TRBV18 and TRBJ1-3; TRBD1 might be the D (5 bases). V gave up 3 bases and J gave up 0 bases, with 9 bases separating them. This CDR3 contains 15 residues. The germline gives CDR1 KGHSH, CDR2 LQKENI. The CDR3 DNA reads TGTGCCAGCTCACCTAAAGGGGTCTCTGGAAACACCATATATTTT. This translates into CASSPKGVSGNTIYF.

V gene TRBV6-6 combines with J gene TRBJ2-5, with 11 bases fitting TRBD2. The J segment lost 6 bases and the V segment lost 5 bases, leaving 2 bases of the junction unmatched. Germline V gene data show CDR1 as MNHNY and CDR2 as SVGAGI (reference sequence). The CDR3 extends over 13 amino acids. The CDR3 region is CASSLAGGQTQYF. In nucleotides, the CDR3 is TGTGCCAGCAGTCTAGCGGGGGGACAGACCCAGTACTTC.

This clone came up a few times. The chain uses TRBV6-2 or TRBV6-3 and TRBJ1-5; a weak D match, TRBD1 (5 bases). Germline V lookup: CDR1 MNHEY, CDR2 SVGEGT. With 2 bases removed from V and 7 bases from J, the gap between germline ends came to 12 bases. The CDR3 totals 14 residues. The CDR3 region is CASSYGGNRQPQHF. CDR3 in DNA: TGTGCCAGCAGTTACGGGGGGAACCGCCAGCCCCAGCATTTT.

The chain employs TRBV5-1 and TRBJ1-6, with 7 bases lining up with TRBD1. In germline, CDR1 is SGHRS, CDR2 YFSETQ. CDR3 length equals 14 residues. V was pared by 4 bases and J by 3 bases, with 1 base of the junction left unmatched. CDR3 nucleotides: TGCGCCAGCAGCCGGGACAGCTATAATTCACCCCTCCACTTT. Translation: CASSRDSYNSPLHF.

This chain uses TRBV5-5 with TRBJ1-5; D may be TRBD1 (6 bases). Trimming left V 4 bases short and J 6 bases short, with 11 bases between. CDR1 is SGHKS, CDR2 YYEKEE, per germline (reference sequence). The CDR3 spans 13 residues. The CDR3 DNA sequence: TGTGCCAGCAGCGAGCAGGGGAGTCAGCCCCAGCATTTT. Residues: CASSEQGSQPQHF.

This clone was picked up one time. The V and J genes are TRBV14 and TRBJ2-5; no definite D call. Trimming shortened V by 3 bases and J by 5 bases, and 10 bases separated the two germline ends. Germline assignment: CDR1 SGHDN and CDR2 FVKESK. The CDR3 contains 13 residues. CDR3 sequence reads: CASSHRVSETQYF. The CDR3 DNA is TGTGCCAGCAGCCATCGGGTCTCCGAGACCCAGTACTTC.

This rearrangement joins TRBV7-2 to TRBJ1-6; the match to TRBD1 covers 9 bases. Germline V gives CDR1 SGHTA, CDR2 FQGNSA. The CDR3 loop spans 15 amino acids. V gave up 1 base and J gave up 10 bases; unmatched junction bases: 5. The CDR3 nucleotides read TGTGCCAGCAGCTTAGAGGACAGGGGAAGCTCACCCCTCCACTTT. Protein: CASSLEDRGSSPLHF.

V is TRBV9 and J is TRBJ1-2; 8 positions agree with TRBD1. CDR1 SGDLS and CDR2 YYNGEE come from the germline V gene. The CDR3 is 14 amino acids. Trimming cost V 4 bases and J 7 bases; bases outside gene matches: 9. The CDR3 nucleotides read TGTGCCAGCAGCCCGCCGGACAGGGCAAGTGGCTACACCTTC. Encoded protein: CASSPPDRASGYTF. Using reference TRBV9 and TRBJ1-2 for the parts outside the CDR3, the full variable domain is DSGVTQTPKHLITATGQRVTLRCSPRSGDLSVYWYQQSLDQGLQFLIQYYNGEERAKGNILERFSAQQFPDLHSELNLSSLELGDSALYFCASSPPDRASGYTFGSGTRLTVV.

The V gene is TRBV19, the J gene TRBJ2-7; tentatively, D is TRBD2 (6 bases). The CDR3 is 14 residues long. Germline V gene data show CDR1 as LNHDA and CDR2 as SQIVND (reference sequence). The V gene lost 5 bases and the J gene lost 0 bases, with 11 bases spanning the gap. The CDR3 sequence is CASSLRDASYEQYF. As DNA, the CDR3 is TGTGCCAGTAGTTTGCGGGACGCCTCCTACGAGCAGTACTTC.

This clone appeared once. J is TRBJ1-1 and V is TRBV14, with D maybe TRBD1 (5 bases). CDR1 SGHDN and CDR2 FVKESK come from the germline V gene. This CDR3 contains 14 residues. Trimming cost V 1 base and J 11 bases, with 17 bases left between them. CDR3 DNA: TGTGCCAGCAGCCAAGTGGCGGGGGGGGGAACGGCTTTCTTT. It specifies CASSQVAGGGTAFF.

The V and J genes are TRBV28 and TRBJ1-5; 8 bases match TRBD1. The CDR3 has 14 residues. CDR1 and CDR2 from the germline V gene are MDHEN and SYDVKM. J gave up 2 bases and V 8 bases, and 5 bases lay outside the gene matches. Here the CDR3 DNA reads TGTGCCAGCGCAACAGGGGGTGGCAATCAGCCCCAGCATTTT. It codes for CASATGGGNQPQHF.

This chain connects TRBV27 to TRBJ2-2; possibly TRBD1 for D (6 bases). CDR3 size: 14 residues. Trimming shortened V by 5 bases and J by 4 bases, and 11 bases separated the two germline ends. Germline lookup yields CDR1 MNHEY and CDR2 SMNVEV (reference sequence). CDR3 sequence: CASSPGVGTGELFF. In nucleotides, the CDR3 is TGTGCCAGCAGTCCAGGGGTCGGCACCGGGGAGCTGTTTTTT.

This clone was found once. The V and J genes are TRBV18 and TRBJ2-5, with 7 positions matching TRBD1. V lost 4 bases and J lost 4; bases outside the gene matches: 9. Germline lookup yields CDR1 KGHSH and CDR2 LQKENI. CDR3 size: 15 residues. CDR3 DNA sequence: TGTGCCAGCTCACGAGAGGGGACAGTGGGAGAGACCCAGTACTTC. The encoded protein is CASSREGTVGETQYF.

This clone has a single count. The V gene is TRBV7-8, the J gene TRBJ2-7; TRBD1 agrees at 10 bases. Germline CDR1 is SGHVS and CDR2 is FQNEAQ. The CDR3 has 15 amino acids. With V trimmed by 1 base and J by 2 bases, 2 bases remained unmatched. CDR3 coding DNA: TGTGCCAGCAGCTTAGGGGACAGGGGTACCTACGAGCAGTACTTC. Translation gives CASSLGDRGTYEQYF.

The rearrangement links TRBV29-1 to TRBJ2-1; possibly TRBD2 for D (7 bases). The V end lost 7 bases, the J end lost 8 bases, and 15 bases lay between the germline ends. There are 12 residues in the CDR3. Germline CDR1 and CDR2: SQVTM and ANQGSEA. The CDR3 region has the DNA TGCAGCGCCCACAGGGAGGGCGATGAGCAGTTCTTC. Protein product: CSAHREGDEQFF.

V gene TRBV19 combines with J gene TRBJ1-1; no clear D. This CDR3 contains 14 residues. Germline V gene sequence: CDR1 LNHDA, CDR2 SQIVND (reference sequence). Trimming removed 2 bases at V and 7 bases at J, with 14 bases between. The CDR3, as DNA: TGTGCCAGTAGTATACGGTGGGCAGCGGATGAAGCTTTCTTT. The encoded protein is CASSIRWAADEAFF. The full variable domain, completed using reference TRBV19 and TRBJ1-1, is DGGITQSPKYLFRKEGQNVTLSCEQNLNHDAMYWYRQDPGQGLRLIYYSQIVNDFQKGDIAEGYSVSREKKESFPLTVTSAQKNPTAFYLCASSIRWAADEAFFGQGTRLTVV.